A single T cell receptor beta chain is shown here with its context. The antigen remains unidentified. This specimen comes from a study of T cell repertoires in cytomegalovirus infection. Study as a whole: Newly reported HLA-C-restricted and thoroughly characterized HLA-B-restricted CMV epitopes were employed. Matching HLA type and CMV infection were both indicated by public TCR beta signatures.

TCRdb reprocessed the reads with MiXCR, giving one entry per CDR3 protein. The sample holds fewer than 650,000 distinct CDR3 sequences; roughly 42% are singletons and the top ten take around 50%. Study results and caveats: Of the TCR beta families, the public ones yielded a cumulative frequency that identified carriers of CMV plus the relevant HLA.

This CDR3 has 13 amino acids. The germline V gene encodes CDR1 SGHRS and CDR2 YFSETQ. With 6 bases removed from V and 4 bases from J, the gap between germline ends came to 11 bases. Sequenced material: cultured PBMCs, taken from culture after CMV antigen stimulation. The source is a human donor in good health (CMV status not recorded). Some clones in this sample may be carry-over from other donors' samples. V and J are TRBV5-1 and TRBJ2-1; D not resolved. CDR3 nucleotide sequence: TGCGCCAGCACCCCCGACGGTTACAATGAGCAGTTCTTC. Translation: CASTPDGYNEQFF.